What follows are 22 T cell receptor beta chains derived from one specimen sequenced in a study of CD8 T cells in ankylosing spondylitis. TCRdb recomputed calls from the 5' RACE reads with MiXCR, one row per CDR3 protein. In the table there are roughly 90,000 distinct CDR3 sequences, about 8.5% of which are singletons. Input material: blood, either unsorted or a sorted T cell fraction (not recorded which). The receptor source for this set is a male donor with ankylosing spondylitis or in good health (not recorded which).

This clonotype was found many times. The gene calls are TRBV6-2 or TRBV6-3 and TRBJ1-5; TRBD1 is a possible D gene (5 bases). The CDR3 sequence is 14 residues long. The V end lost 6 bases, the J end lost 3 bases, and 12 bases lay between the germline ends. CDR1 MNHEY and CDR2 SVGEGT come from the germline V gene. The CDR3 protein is CASRRRGFNQPQHF. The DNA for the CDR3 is TGTGCCAGCAGGAGGAGGGGATTCAATCAGCCCCAGCATTTT.

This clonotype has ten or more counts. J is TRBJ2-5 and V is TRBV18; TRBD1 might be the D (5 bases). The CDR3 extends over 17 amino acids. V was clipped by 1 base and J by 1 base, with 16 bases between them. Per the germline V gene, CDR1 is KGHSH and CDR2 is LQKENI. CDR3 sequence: CASSPRSAGLSQETQYF. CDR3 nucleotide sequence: TGTGCCAGCTCACCACGCTCGGCAGGGTTGAGCCAAGAGACCCAGTACTTC.

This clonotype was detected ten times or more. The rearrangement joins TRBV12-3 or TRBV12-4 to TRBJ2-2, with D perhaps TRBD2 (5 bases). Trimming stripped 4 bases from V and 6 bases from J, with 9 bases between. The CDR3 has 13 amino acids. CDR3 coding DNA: TGTGCCAGCAGTTCTCGGGAATCCGGGGAGCTGTTTTTT. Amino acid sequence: CASSSRESGELFF.

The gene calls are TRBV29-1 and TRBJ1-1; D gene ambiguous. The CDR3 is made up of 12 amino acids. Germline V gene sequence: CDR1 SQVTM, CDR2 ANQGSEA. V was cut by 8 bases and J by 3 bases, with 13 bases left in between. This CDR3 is CSFHAPHTEAFF. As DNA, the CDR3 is TGCAGCTTTCATGCCCCTCACACTGAAGCTTTCTTT.

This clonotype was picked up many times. In DNA form, the CDR3 reads TGCAGCGGCCGGGAGAACACTGAAGCTTTCTTT. Translating it yields CSGRENTEAFF. The chain combines TRBV29-1 with TRBJ1-1, with no clear D. This CDR3 region has 11 residues. With 7 bases removed from V and 1 base from J, the gap between germline ends came to 7 bases. Looked up from germline, CDR1 is SQVTM and CDR2 is ANQGSEA.

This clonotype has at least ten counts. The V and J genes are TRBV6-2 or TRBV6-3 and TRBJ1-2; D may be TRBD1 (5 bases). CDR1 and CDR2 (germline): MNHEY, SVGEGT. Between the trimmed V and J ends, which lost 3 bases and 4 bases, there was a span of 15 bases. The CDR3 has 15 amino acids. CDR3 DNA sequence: TGTGCCAGCAGTTATTTCGACAGATTGGGCTATGGCTACACCTTC. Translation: CASSYFDRLGYGYTF.

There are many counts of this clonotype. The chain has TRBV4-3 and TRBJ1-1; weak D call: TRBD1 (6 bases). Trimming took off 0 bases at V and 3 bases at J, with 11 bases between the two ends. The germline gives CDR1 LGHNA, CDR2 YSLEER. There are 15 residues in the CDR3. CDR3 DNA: TGCGCCAGCAGCCAAGAAAGGGGGGCGGACACTGAAGCTTTCTTT. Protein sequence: CASSQERGADTEAFF.

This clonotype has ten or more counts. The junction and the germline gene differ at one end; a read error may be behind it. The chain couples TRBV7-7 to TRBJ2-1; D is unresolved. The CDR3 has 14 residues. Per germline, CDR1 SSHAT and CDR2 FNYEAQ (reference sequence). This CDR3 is CASSLDFSNAEQFF. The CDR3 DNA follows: TGTGCTAGCAGCCTAGACTTTTCGAACGCTGAGCAGTTCTTC.

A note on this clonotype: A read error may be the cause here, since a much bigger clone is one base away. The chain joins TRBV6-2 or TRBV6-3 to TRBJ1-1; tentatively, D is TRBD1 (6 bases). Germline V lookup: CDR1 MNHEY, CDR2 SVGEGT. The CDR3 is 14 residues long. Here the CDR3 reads CASRETGTNNEAFF. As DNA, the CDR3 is TGTGCCAGCAGAGAGACAGGAACGAACAATGAAGCTTTCTTT.

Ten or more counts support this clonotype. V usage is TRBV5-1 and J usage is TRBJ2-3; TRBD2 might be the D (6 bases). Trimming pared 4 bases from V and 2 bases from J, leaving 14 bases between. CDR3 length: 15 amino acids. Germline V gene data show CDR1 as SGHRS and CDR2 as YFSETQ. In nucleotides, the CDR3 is TGCGCCAGCAGCCCGGAGGAGGGCATCACAGATACGCAGTATTTT. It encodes CASSPEEGITDTQYF.

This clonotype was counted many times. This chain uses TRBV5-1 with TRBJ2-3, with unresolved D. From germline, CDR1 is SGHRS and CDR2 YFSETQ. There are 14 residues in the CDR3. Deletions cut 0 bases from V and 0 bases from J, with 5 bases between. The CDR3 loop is CASSLEWSTDTQYF. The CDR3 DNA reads TGCGCCAGCAGCTTGGAGTGGAGCACAGATACGCAGTATTTT. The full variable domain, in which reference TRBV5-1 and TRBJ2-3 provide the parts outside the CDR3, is KAGVTQTPRYLIKTRGQQVTLSCSPISGHRSVSWYQQTPGQGLQFLFEYFSETQRNKGNFPGRFSGRQFSNSRSEMNVSTLELGDSALYLCASSLEWSTDTQYFGPGTRLTVL.

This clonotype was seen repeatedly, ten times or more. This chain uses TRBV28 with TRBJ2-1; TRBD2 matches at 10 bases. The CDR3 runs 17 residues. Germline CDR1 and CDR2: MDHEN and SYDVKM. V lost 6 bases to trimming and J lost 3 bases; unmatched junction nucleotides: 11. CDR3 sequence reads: CASSQTTGTSDYNEQFF. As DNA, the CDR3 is TGTGCCAGCAGCCAGACAACCGGGACTAGCGACTACAATGAGCAGTTCTTC. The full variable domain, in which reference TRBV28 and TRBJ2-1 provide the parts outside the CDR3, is DVKVTQSSRYLVKRTGEKVFLECVQDMDHENMFWYRQDPGLGLRLIYFSYDVKMKEKGDIPEGYSVSREKKERFSLILESASTNQTSMYLCASSQTTGTSDYNEQFFGPGTRLTVL.

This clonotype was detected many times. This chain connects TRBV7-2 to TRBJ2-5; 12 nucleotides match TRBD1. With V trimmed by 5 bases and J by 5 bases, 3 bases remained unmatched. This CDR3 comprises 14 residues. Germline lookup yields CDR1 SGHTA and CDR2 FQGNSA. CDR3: CASSGDRGLETQYF. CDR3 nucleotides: TGTGCCAGCAGCGGGGACAGGGGGCTTGAGACCCAGTACTTC. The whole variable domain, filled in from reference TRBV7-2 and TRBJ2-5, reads GAGVSQSPSNKVTEKGKDVELRCDPISGHTALYWYRQSLGQGLEFLIYFQGNSAPDKSGLPSDRFSAERTGGSVSTLTIQRTQQEDSAVYLCASSGDRGLETQYFGPGTRLLVL.

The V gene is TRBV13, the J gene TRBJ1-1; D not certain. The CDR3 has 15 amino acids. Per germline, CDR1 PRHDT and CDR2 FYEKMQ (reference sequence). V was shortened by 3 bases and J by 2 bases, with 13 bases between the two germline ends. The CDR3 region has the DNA TGTGCCAGCAGCTTCCGTCCCGTAAGAAACACTGAAGCTTTCTTT. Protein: CASSFRPVRNTEAFF.

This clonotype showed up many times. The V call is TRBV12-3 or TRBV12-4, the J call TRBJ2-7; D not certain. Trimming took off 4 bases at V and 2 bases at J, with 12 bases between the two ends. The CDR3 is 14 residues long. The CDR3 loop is CASSSALGTYEQYF. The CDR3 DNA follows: TGTGCCAGCAGTTCCGCGCTGGGGACCTACGAGCAGTACTTC.

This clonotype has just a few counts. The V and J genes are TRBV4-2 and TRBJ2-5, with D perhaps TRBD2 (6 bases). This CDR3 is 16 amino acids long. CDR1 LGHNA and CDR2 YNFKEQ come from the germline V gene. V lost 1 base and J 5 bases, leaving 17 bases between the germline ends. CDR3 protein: CASSQGEEGMSETQYF. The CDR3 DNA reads TGTGCCAGCAGCCAAGGAGAGGAGGGGATGTCGGAGACCCAGTACTTC.

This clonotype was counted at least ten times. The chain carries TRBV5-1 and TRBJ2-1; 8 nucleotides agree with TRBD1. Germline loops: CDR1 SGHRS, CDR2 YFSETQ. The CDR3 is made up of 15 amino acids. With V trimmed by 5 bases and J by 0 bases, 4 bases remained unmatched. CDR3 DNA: TGCGCCAGCAGTTTTGGACAGGGCTCCTACAATGAGCAGTTCTTC. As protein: CASSFGQGSYNEQFF.

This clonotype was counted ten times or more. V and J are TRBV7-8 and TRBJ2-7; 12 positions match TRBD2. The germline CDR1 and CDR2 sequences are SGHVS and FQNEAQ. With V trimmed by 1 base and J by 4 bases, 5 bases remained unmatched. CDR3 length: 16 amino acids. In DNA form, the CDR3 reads TGTGCCAGCAGCTTAGAACTAGCGGGGGGAACGTACGAGCAGTACTTC. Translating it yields CASSLELAGGTYEQYF.

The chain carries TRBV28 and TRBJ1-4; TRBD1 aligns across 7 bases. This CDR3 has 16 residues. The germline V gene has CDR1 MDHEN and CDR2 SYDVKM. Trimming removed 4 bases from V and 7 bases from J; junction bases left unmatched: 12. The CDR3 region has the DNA TGTGCCAGCAGTTCCGGACCGACAGGGACCATTGAAAAACTGTTTTTT. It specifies CASSSGPTGTIEKLFF.

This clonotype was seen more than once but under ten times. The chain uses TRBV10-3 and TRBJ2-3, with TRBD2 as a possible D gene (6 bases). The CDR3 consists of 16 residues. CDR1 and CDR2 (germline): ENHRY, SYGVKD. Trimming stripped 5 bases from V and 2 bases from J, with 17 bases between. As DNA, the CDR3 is TGTGCCATCAGTCCGAGTCGGGAGTCCGCCACAGATACGCAGTATTTT. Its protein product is CAISPSRESATDTQYF.

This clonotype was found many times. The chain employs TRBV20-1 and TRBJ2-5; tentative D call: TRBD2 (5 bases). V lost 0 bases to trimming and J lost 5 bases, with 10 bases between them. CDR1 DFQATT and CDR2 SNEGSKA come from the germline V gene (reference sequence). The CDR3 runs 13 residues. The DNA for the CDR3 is TGCAGTGCTAGAGACTCGGGGTTGGAGACCCAGTACTTC. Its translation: CSARDSGLETQYF.

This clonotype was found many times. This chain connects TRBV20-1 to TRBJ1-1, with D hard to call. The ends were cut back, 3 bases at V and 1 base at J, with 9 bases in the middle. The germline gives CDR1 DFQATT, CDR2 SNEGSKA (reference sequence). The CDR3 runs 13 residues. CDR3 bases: TGCAGTGCTAGTTTGGGGTGGAACACTGAAGCTTTCTTT. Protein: CSASLGWNTEAFF.